The 7 T cell receptor beta chains given below trace back to one sample, sequenced in a study of OX40 agonist ivuxolimab in advanced cancers. This table comes from immunoSEQ multiplex PCR, and its TCRdb copy is limited to in-frame clones, with some not included. This sample has tens of thousands of clones; 80% to 95% occur once, and the top ten carry around 0.64%. The source was CD4+ or CD8+ T cells sorted from blood, collected in a trial of the OX40 agonist ivuxolimab. These receptors all come from an adult with an advanced solid tumor such as melanoma, head and neck, liver or kidney cancer.

The chain couples TRBV5-1 to TRBJ2-7; 8 nucleotides align to TRBD1. CDR3 length equals 16 residues. V lost 3 bases, J lost 0 bases, and 8 bases stayed unmatched. Germline V gene sequence: CDR1 SGHRS, CDR2 YFSETQ. CDR3 in amino acids: CASSSSGTGLSYEQYF. CDR3 nucleotide sequence: TGCGCCAGCAGCTCTTCCGGGACAGGCCTCTCCTACGAGCAGTACTTC.

The chain is built from TRBV5-1 and TRBJ1-2; 7 positions agree with TRBD1. CDR1 and CDR2 from the germline V gene are SGHRS and YFSETQ. This CDR3 is 15 amino acids long. Unmatched junction bases numbered 9, after V lost 4 bases and J lost 3 bases. The chain's CDR3 is CASSEGGTADYGYTF. The CDR3, as DNA: TGCGCCAGCAGCGAAGGAGGGACAGCGGACTATGGCTACACCTTC.

The chain carries TRBV6-5 and TRBJ2-2; D possibly corresponds to TRBD1 (5 bases). The V gene's germline CDR1 is MNHEY and CDR2 SVGAGI. Trimming shortened V by 2 bases and J by 3 bases, and 10 bases separated the two germline ends. This CDR3 spans 15 amino acids. In DNA form, the CDR3 reads TGTGCCAGCAGTTACCAGGGTCGGGACACCGGGGAGCTGTTTTTT. It encodes CASSYQGRDTGELFF.

The chain carries TRBV6-6 and TRBJ2-1; the match to TRBD2 covers 11 bases. V lost 10 bases and J lost 6; bases outside the gene matches: 8. Germline loops: CDR1 MNHNY, CDR2 SVGAGI (reference sequence). This CDR3 comprises 14 residues. CDR3 amino acids: CATQTSGRSNEQFF. The CDR3 bases are TGTGCCACCCAAACTAGCGGGAGAAGCAATGAGCAGTTCTTC.

This clone was detected a few times. J is TRBJ1-1 and V is TRBV20-1; D is unclear. Germline lookup yields CDR1 DFQATT and CDR2 SNEGSKA (reference sequence). The ends were cut back, 6 bases at V and 11 bases at J, with 16 bases in the middle. The CDR3 extends over 11 amino acids. CDR3 protein: CSAKLGRTAFF. CDR3 in DNA: TGCAGTGCGAAGCTGGGCCGGACGGCTTTCTTT.

The chain links TRBV12-5 to TRBJ1-5; D remains ambiguous. Germline CDR1 reads LGHNT; CDR2 reads FRNRAP. V was shortened by 0 bases and J by 3 bases, with 12 bases between the two germline ends. This CDR3 region has 16 residues. Written as DNA, the CDR3 is TGTGCTAGTGGTTTGGTCCTCGGCAGGTTCAATCAGCCCCAGCATTTT. Its protein is CASGLVLGRFNQPQHF.

This clone was seen only once. The gene calls are TRBV5-1 and TRBJ1-6; D ambiguous. There are 15 residues in the CDR3. V was pared by 4 bases and J by 10 bases, with 18 bases between. Germline V gene sequence: CDR1 SGHRS, CDR2 YFSETQ. The CDR3 loop reads CASSDGPQRGSPLHF. DNA for the CDR3: TGCGCCAGCAGCGATGGGCCCCAGCGGGGATCACCCCTCCACTTT.